This T cell receptor (beta chain) is from a study of blood T cell repertoires in COVID-19. Study-wide context: Researchers got acute and convalescent COVID-19 samples from the United States, Italy and Spain. In each case, the material was cDNA or gDNA derived from T cells, B-cell-depleted T cells, or PBMCs.

The CDR3 has 13 amino acids. Germline V CDR1 and CDR2: SQVTM, ANQGSEA. V was clipped by 3 bases and J by 6 bases, with 14 bases between them. Enrolled during active infection, Seattle patients were then followed longitudinally. Original methodology: Estimation of nucleated cell counts relied on the amplification of reference gene primers. The assay was immunoSEQ multiplex PCR, and TCRdb's table has in-frame clones only and misses some. The V and J calls and the clone size are those of that table, but D and trimming were determined from the DNA. The repertoire consists of around 330,000 clones, with approximately 88% occurring once and the leading ten covering about 1.5%.

The TCR originated in a woman aged 25 to 39 with COVID-19, enrolled during active disease. V and J are TRBV29-1 and TRBJ1-2; D is unresolved. What was sequenced was peripheral blood. This chain's CDR3 is CSVEVPRNDGYTF. The CDR3 DNA follows: TGCAGCGTTGAGGTCCCGAGGAATGATGGCTACACCTTC.